This T cell receptor (beta chain) was sequenced during a study of graft-versus-host responses after intestinal transplantation. In the study overall: Recipients uniformly received anti-thymocyte globulin induction, followed by tacrolimus and steroids for approximately 3 years.

TCRdb's table, derived via immunoSEQ multiplex PCR, lists solely in-frame clones and lacks some. This table has about 51,000 clones, around 92% appearing once. Notes on the study in general: The recipient marrow held GvH clones, and some of them showed up first in ileum or blood.

This clone was counted only a few times. Its antigen remains unidentified. Per the germline V gene, CDR1 is SGHAT and CDR2 is FQDESV (reference sequence). CDR3 length equals 16 residues. With V trimmed by 5 bases and J by 6 bases, 15 bases remained unmatched. The TCR comes from a human donor who was the organ donor for an intestinal transplant. The rearrangement links TRBV11-1 to TRBJ2-5, with TRBD1 identical over 7 bases. Sequencing was performed on unstimulated CD4+ T cells sorted from spleen or lymph node cells, taken before transplant. CDR3 sequence reads: CASSPNRTTGRKTQYF. In nucleotides, the CDR3 is TGTGCCAGCAGCCCGAACCGTACGACAGGGAGAAAGACCCAGTACTTC. The whole variable domain, filled in from reference TRBV11-1 and TRBJ2-5, reads EAEVAQSPRYKITEKSQAVAFWCDPISGHATLYWYRQILGQGPELLVQFQDESVVDDSQLPKDRFSAERLKGVDSTLKIQPAELGDSAMYLCASSPNRTTGRKTQYFGPGTRLLVL.